This TCR beta chain is drawn from a study of siplizumab effects on memory and regulatory T cells. V shed 0 bases and J 9 bases; nucleotides not matched to a gene: 7. The CDR3 is made up of 15 amino acids. The V gene's germline CDR1 is SGHRS and CDR2 YFSETQ. Study-wide findings and caveats: Alloreactive CD4+ clones that could be mapped were on average approximately 69% Treg-derived with siplizumab, against approximately 28% in controls. It was never confirmed that proliferating Tregs from siplizumab cultures were suppressive.

This clone was seen once. Its antigen is as yet unknown. The data were produced by immunoSEQ multiplex PCR, yet TCRdb's version contains in-frame clones alone and is incomplete. The sample consists of some 64,000 clones, 70% to 80% of them appearing once. This TCR derives from a human donor in good health. The sample comprised memory CD4+ T cells sorted from blood. The chain carries TRBV5-1 and TRBJ2-1; 9 bases are a match to TRBD1. The CDR3 reads CASSLDPGQGSEQFF. In nucleotides, the CDR3 is TGCGCCAGCAGCTTGGATCCGGGACAGGGCTCTGAGCAGTTCTTC.